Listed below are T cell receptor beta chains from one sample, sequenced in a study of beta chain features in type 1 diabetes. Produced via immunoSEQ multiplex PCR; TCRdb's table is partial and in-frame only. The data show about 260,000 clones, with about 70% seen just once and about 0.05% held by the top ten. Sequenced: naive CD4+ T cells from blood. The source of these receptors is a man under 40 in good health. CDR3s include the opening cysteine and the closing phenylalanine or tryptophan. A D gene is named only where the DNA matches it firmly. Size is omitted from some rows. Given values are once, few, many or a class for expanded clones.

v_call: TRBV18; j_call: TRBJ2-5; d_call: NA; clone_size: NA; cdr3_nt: TGTGCCAGCTCACCACCGTCACAGTCGGAGACCCAGTACTTC; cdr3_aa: CASSPPSQSETQYF
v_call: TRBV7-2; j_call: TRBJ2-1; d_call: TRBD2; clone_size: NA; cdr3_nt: TGTGCCAGCGGCCTTGCGGGAGCCTACAATGAGCAGTTCTTC; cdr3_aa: CASGLAGAYNEQFF
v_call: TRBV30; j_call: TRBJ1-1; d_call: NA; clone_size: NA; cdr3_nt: TGTGCCTGGAGAAAGACAGGGAACACTGAAGCTTTCTTT; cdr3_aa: CAWRKTGNTEAFF
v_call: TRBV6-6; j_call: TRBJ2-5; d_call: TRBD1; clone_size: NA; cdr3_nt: TGTGCCAGCAGTCCCAGGCGAAGGGACAGTCAAGAGACCCAGTACTTC; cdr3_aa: CASSPRRRDSQETQYF
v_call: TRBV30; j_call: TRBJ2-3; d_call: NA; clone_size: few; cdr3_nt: TGTGCCTGGACTTGGGGCTCCACAGATACGCAGTATTTT; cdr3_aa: CAWTWGSTDTQYF
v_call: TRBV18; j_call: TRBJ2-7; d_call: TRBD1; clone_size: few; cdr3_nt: TGTGCCAGCTCACCACGGCGACAGGGGTTCAACGAGCAGTACTTC; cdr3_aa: CASSPRRQGFNEQYF
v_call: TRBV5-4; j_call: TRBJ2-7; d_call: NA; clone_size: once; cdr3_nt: TGTGCCAGCAGCTTAATCGGGACTGCAGACGAGCAGTACTTC; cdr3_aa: CASSLIGTADEQYF
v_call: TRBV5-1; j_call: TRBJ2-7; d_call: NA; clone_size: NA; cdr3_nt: TGCGCCAGCAGCGTAAACACTGGGACCTACGAGCAGTACTTC; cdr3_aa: CASSVNTGTYEQYF
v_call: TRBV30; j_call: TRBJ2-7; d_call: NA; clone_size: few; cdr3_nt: TGTGCCGGGGGCAGTATCAGATCAACCTACGAGCAGTACTTC; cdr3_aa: CAGGSIRSTYEQYF
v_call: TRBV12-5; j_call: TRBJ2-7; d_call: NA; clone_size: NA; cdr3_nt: TGTGCTAGTGGCTGGGGAATCGAGAACGAGCAGTACTTC; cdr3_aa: CASGWGIENEQYF
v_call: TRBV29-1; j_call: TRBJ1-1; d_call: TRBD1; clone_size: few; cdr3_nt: TGCAGCGTGGGACAGACCTTAAACACTGAAGCTTTCTTT; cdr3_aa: CSVGQTLNTEAFF
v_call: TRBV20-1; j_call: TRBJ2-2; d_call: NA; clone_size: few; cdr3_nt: TGCAGTGCTCAGGGGACCGGGGAGCTGTTTTTT; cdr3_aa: CSAQGTGELFF
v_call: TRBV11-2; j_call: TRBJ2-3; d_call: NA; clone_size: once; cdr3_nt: TGTGCCAGCAGCTTAGCCAGGAAGCCTAGCACAGATACGCAGTATTTT; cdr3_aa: CASSLARKPSTDTQYF
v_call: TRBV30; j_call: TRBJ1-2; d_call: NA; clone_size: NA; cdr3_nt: TGTGCCTGGAGACAGTCTAACTATGGCTACACCTTC; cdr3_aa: CAWRQSNYGYTF
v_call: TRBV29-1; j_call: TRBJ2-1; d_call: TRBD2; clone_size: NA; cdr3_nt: TGCAGCGTTTCCGGGAGGGCGCGGGATGAGCAGTTCTTC; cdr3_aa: CSVSGRARDEQFF
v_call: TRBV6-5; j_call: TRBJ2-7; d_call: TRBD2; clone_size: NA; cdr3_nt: TGTGCCAGCAGTTACTTAGCGGGAGGGCCAGACGAGCAGTACTTC; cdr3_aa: CASSYLAGGPDEQYF
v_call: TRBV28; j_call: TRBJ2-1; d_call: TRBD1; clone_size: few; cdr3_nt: TGTGCCAGCACCCTGGGGGGACAGGGGGCGTATGAGCAGTTCTTC; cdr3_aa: CASTLGGQGAYEQFF
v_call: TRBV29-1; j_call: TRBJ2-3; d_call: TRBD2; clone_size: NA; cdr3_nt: TGCAGCGTTACTAGCGGGTACACAGATACGCAGTATTTT; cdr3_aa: CSVTSGYTDTQYF
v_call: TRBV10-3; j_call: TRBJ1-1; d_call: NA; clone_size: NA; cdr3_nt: TGTGCCATCAGTACAGGGTCGAACACTGAAGCTTTCTTT; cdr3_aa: CAISTGSNTEAFF
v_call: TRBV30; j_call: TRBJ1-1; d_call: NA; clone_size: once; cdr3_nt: TGTGCCTGGAGTATTGGCGGGGTCACTGAAGCTTTCTTT; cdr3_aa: CAWSIGGVTEAFF
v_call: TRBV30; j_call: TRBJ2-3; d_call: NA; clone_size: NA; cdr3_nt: TGTGCCTGGAGGACGGGTGGGAGCACAGATACGCAGTATTTT; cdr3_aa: CAWRTGGSTDTQYF
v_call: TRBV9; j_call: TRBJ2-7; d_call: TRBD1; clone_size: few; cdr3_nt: TGTGCCAGCAGCGCTCGAATGACAGGGACATCCTACGAGCAGTACTTC; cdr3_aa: CASSARMTGTSYEQYF
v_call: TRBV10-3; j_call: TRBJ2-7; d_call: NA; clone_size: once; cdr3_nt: TGTGCCATCACCAAGGACGGGGTTATCAACGAGCAGTACTTC; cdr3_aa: CAITKDGVINEQYF
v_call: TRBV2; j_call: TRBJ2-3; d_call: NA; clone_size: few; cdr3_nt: TGTGCCAGCTTGGACAGTTTGAGCACAGATACGCAGTATTTT; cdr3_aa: CASLDSLSTDTQYF
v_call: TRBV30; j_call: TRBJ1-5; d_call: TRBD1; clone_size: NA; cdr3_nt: TGTGCCTGGAGTGTACAGGGGGCTGGAGTCAATCAGCCCCAGCATTTT; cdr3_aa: CAWSVQGAGVNQPQHF
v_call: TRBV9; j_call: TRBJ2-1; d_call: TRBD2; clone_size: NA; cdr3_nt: TGTGCCAGCAGCGCGGTGGCGGGAGGGTCCTACAATGAGCAGTTCTTC; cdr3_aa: CASSAVAGGSYNEQFF
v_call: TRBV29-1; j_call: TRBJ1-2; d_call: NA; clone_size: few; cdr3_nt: TGCAGCGTTGAGATAGGGACCTATGGCTACACCTTC; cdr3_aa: CSVEIGTYGYTF
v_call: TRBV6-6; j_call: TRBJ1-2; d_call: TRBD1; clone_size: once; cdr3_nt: TGTGCCAGCAGCCCTACGAGGGACAGGGGTTATATTGGCTACACCTTC; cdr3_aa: CASSPTRDRGYIGYTF
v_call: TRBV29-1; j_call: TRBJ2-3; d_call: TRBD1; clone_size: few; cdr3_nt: TGCAGCGTTGCACAGGGGGAAACAGATACGCAGTATTTT; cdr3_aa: CSVAQGETDTQYF
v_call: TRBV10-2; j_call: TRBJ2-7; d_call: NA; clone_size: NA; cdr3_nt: TGCGCCAGCAAGGGGAACGAGCAGTACTTC; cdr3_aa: CASKGNEQYF
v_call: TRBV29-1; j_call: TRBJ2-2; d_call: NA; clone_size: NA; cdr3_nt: TGCAGCGTTGAAACCCCCGGGGAGCTGTTTTTT; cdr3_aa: CSVETPGELFF
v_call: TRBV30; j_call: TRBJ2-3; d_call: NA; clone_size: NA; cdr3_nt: TGTGCCTGGAGTGTAAGAACAGATACGCAGTATTTT; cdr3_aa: CAWSVRTDTQYF
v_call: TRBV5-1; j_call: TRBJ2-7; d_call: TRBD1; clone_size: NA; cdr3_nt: TGCGCCAGCAGCCAGACAGGGATCGTCTACGAGCAGTACTTC; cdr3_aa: CASSQTGIVYEQYF
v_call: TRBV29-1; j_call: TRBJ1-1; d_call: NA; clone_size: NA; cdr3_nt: TGCAGCGGTGCAGGGCGCATGAACACTGAAGCTTTCTTT; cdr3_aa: CSGAGRMNTEAFF
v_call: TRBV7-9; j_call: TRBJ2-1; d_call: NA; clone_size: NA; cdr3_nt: TGTGCCAGCAGCCTAAAACGGCCCTACAATGAGCAGTTCTTC; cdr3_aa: CASSLKRPYNEQFF
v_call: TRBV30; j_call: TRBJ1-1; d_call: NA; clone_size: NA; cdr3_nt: TGTGCCTGGACCCCTTTCATGAACACTGAAGCTTTCTTT; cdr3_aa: CAWTPFMNTEAFF
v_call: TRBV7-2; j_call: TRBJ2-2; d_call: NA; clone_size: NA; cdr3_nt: TGTGCCAGCAGCTTGCCGGGGACGTACACCGGGGAGCTGTTTTTT; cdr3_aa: CASSLPGTYTGELFF